The 15 T cell receptor beta chains below come from one sample, sequenced in a study of T cells after yellow fever vaccination. TCRdb used MiXCR to reprocess the 5' RACE reads, holding one entry per CDR3 protein. The sample contains a few hundred thousand distinct CDR3 sequences, 9.5% to 15% of which appear only once. This specimen was CD4+ T cells sorted from PBMCs, taken 15 days after the yellow fever booster vaccination. These receptors were collected from a young man who received the YFV17D yellow fever vaccine.

This clonotype was seen only once. The chain combines TRBV18 with TRBJ2-3; 8 nucleotides agree with TRBD2. Germline CDR1 and CDR2: KGHSH and LQKENI. The V gene end was trimmed by 6 bases and the J gene end by 4 bases; junction bases not matched to a gene: 12. CDR3 size: 16 residues. CDR3 sequence: CASSPRFSGVADTQYF. The DNA for the CDR3 is TGTGCCAGCTCGCCGAGATTTAGCGGGGTGGCAGATACGCAGTATTTT.

This clonotype was picked up many times. CDR3 sequence (DNA): TGTGCCAGCAGACCTCCGGGGCTAGCGGGGACTATCTCCACAGATACGCAGTATTTT. The encoded protein is CASRPPGLAGTISTDTQYF. V gene TRBV7-9 combines with J gene TRBJ2-3; 9 positions match TRBD2. Germline-derived CDR1 and CDR2 are SEHNR and FQNEAQ (reference sequence). CDR3 length: 19 residues. The ends lost 6 bases at V and 2 bases at J; junction bases unmatched: 18.

This clonotype was counted only a few times. This chain joins TRBV4-1 and TRBJ1-6; 10 bases fit TRBD1. The CDR3 runs 16 residues. Germline V gene sequence: CDR1 MGHRA, CDR2 YSYEKL. Germline trimming cut 3 bases from V and 7 bases from J; bases unmatched to any gene: 6. CDR3 nucleotide sequence: TGCGCCAGCAGCCAGGGAGGGGGACAGGGGAATTCACCCCTCCACTTT. This sequence encodes CASSQGGGQGNSPLHF.

In this sample, this clonotype turned up a few times. V and J are TRBV2 and TRBJ2-7; a weak D match, TRBD1 (6 bases). V was trimmed by 11 bases and J by 0 bases, leaving 11 bases between them. The CDR3 has 12 amino acids. CDR1 is SNHLY, CDR2 FYNNEI, per germline. CDR3 protein: CASDRISYEQYF. CDR3 sequence (DNA): TGTGCCTCGGACAGAATCTCCTACGAGCAGTACTTC.

This clonotype was seen ten or more times. The V gene is TRBV10-3, the J gene TRBJ2-5; possible D gene TRBD1, 6 bases. Trimming removed 5 bases at V and 4 bases at J, with 14 bases between. The germline CDR1 and CDR2 sequences are ENHRY and SYGVKD. This CDR3 region has 14 residues. The CDR3 here is CAISKQGEGETQYF. In DNA, the CDR3 is TGTGCCATCAGTAAACAGGGAGAGGGAGAGACCCAGTACTTC.

The chain is built from TRBV18 and TRBJ2-3; perhaps TRBD1 as D (6 bases). V was clipped by 5 bases and J by 3 bases, with 12 bases between them. CDR3 length: 14 amino acids. CDR1 KGHSH and CDR2 LQKENI come from the germline V gene. The CDR3 is CASSSQGGTDTQYF. In DNA form, the CDR3 reads TGTGCCAGCTCATCCCAAGGGGGTACAGATACGCAGTATTTT.

This clonotype was counted ten times or more. The gene calls are TRBV12-3 or TRBV12-4 and TRBJ2-2, with unresolved D. The germline V and J ends were trimmed by 6 bases and 4 bases, with 12 bases remaining between them. This CDR3 region has 14 residues. The DNA for the CDR3 is TGTGCCAGCAGACAATCGTATGTCACCGGGGAGCTGTTTTTT. Translating gives CASRQSYVTGELFF.

CDR3 region: CASSVGPETDTQYF. DNA of the CDR3: TGTGCCAGCAGCGTAGGGCCTGAAACAGATACGCAGTATTTT. V usage is TRBV9 and J usage is TRBJ2-3; D is unclear. Trimming cost V 0 bases and J 3 bases, with 8 bases left between them. The germline gives CDR1 SGDLS, CDR2 YYNGEE. This CDR3 has 14 residues.

J is TRBJ1-3 and V is TRBV6-5, with 8 bases matching TRBD1. Germline CDR1 and CDR2: MNHEY and SVGAGI. The trim removed 4 bases at V and 0 bases at J, leaving 11 bases unmatched. This CDR3 has 18 residues. CDR3 nucleotide sequence: TGTGCCAGCAGTTCCGCAGGGGGCCCTACGTTCTCTGGAAACACCATATATTTT. Translation gives CASSSAGGPTFSGNTIYF.

V usage is TRBV6-5 and J usage is TRBJ1-2; D call uncertain. V shed 0 bases and J shed 1 base, with 6 bases lying between them. The CDR3 spans 14 residues. The germline V gene has CDR1 MNHEY and CDR2 SVGAGI. CDR3 DNA sequence: TGTGCCAGCAGTTACTCGCCGAGTAACTATGGCTACACCTTC. Translating it yields CASSYSPSNYGYTF.

This chain joins TRBV7-2 and TRBJ2-1; D may correspond to TRBD1 or TRBD2 (5 bases each). This CDR3 spans 14 amino acids. Deletions cut 5 bases from V and 2 bases from J, with 10 bases between. The V gene's germline CDR1 is SGHTA and CDR2 FQGNSA. The DNA for the CDR3 is TGTGCCAGCAGCCGGGTGGGGGCCTACAATGAGCAGTTCTTC. Protein: CASSRVGAYNEQFF.

The J gene is TRBJ2-3, the V gene TRBV18; tentatively, D is TRBD1 (5 bases). Per germline, CDR1 KGHSH and CDR2 LQKENI. The CDR3 has 14 amino acids. Trimming shortened V by 4 bases and J by 6 bases, and 14 bases separated the two germline ends. CDR3 DNA: TGTGCCAGCTCACGGTCGACAGTTAGCGATACGCAGTATTTT. Its translation: CASSRSTVSDTQYF. The full variable domain, rest sourced from reference TRBV18 and TRBJ2-3, is NAGVMQNPRHLVRRRGQEARLRCSPMKGHSHVYWYRQLPEEGLKFMVYLQKENIIDESGMPKERFSAEFPKEGPSILRIQQVVRGDSAAYFCASSRSTVSDTQYFGPGTRLTVL.

A few counts support this clonotype. The rearrangement joins TRBV7-2 to TRBJ2-6, with D unresolved. V was shortened by 2 bases and J by 0 bases, with 5 bases between the two germline ends. CDR1 is SGHTA and CDR2 is FQGNSA in the germline V gene. The CDR3 covers 15 residues. The CDR3 DNA follows: TGTGCCAGCAGCTTAATTCGCTCTGGGGCCAACGTCCTGACTTTC. Translated, it gives CASSLIRSGANVLTF.

This chain joins TRBV5-1 and TRBJ2-3; 7 bases line up with TRBD1. The CDR3 totals 15 residues. Germline V gives CDR1 SGHRS, CDR2 YFSETQ. V was pared by 2 bases and J by 6 bases, with 9 bases of the junction left unmatched. The CDR3 reads CASSFRDSTRDTQYF. CDR3 sequence (DNA): TGCGCCAGCAGCTTCCGGGACAGCACTCGGGATACGCAGTATTTT. The entire variable domain, with the rest obtained from reference TRBV5-1 and TRBJ2-3, is as follows: KAGVTQTPRYLIKTRGQQVTLSCSPISGHRSVSWYQQTPGQGLQFLFEYFSETQRNKGNFPGRFSGRQFSNSRSEMNVSTLELGDSALYLCASSFRDSTRDTQYFGPGTRLTVL.

CDR3 amino acids: CASSSTHYEQYF. The DNA for the CDR3 is TGTGCCAGCAGTTCTACCCACTACGAGCAGTACTTC. This chain uses TRBV7-2 with TRBJ2-7; D not certain. The CDR3 runs 12 residues. V lost 6 bases to trimming and J lost 3 bases, with 9 bases between them. The germline V gene encodes CDR1 SGHTA and CDR2 FQGNSA.